A single sample gave rise to the 27 T cell receptor beta chains below, sequenced in a study of blood T cell repertoires in COVID-19. The protocol was immunoSEQ multiplex PCR, while the TCRdb copy is restricted to in-frame clones and leaves out a portion. The sample has around 360,000 clones, roughly nine tenths seen once. Sequences were obtained from PBMCs or T cells enriched from blood (not recorded which). These receptor sequences come from a woman aged 30 to 39 who had recovered from COVID-19.

The chain has TRBV19 and TRBJ1-4; 7 positions match TRBD1. The trim removed 7 bases at V and 1 base at J, leaving 6 bases unmatched. CDR1 LNHDA and CDR2 SQIVND come from the germline V gene (reference sequence). The CDR3 totals 15 residues. This chain's CDR3 is CASTLTGETNEKLFF. The CDR3 nucleotides are TGTGCCAGTACGCTTACAGGGGAAACTAATGAAAAACTGTTTTTT.

The CDR3 reads CASSSGATEAFF. CDR3 sequence (DNA): TGTGCCAGTAGTTCAGGGGCTACTGAAGCTTTCTTT. V is TRBV19 and J is TRBJ1-1; perhaps TRBD1 as D (6 bases). This CDR3 has 12 amino acids. Germline-derived CDR1 and CDR2 are LNHDA and SQIVND (reference sequence). The ends were cut back, 5 bases at V and 5 bases at J, with 9 bases in the middle.

The chain couples TRBV11-2 to TRBJ1-1; the D gene is possibly TRBD1 (6 bases). The ends were cut back, 11 bases at V and 1 base at J, with 14 bases in the middle. Germline lookup yields CDR1 SGHAT and CDR2 FQNNGV. This CDR3 has 13 residues. Written as DNA, the CDR3 is TGTGCCTTCCGGCAGGGGCGGAACACTGAAGCTTTCTTT. As protein: CAFRQGRNTEAFF.

This chain connects TRBV28 to TRBJ1-5; TRBD1 matches at 10 bases. Germline CDR1 reads MDHEN; CDR2 reads SYDVKM. V lost 5 bases to trimming and J lost 7 bases; unmatched junction nucleotides: 8. The CDR3 runs to 15 residues. CDR3 loop: CASSVTGGREQPQHF. The CDR3 region has the DNA TGTGCCAGCAGTGTGACAGGGGGCCGTGAACAGCCCCAGCATTTT. The full variable domain, with the rest looked up from reference TRBV28 and TRBJ1-5, is DVKVTQSSRYLVKRTGEKVFLECVQDMDHENMFWYRQDPGLGLRLIYFSYDVKMKEKGDIPEGYSVSREKKERFSLILESASTNQTSMYLCASSVTGGREQPQHFGDGTRLSIL.

The chain carries TRBV27 and TRBJ1-6; D not certain. The CDR3 extends over 14 amino acids. V lost 8 bases and J lost 9, with 17 bases in between. Per germline, CDR1 MNHEY and CDR2 SMNVEV (reference sequence). CDR3 protein: CASASLGLVSPLHF. The CDR3 DNA follows: TGTGCCAGCGCCTCGTTAGGACTAGTTTCACCCCTCCACTTT.

The chain has TRBV10-3 and TRBJ2-2; 11 bases fit TRBD1. V lost 6 bases and J lost 7; bases outside the gene matches: 1. Per germline, CDR1 ENHRY and CDR2 SYGVKD. The CDR3 runs 13 residues. The CDR3 nucleotides are TGTGCCATCAGGGACAGGGGGCGCGGGGAGCTGTTTTTT. Translation: CAIRDRGRGELFF.

The chain recombines TRBV5-4 with TRBJ2-1; 16 bases are a match to TRBD2. The V and J ends lost 4 bases and 7 bases, in that order; junction bases with no gene match: 5. CDR3 length equals 16 residues. Germline V gives CDR1 SGHNT, CDR2 YYREEE (reference sequence). The CDR3: CASSAGTSGRGNEQFF. CDR3 sequence (DNA): TGTGCCAGCAGCGCTGGGACTAGCGGGAGGGGGAATGAGCAGTTCTTC.

This sequence joins TRBV27 and TRBJ2-7; 9 bases fit TRBD1. CDR3 length: 15 amino acids. Trimming cost V 6 bases and J 2 bases; bases outside gene matches: 8. Germline V gives CDR1 MNHEY, CDR2 SMNVEV (reference sequence). The CDR3 DNA is TGTGCCAGCAGGAAGCCGGGACAGGGTGCCTACGAGCAGTACTTC. Protein product: CASRKPGQGAYEQYF.

V usage is TRBV25-1 and J usage is TRBJ2-3; perhaps TRBD2 as D (5 bases). V was cut by 3 bases and J by 0 bases, with 13 bases left in between. This CDR3 is built from 16 residues. Germline V lookup: CDR1 MGHDK, CDR2 SYGVNS. The CDR3 bases are TGTGCCAGCAGTGATTTGAGGGCTAGAAGCACAGATACGCAGTATTTT. Translated, it gives CASSDLRARSTDTQYF.

The chain combines TRBV28 with TRBJ1-5; 7 bases fit TRBD1. Germline V CDR1 and CDR2: MDHEN, SYDVKM. J lost 2 bases, V lost 3 bases, and 4 bases had no gene match. The CDR3 runs to 15 residues. The CDR3: CASSLRDSGNQPQHF. In DNA form, the CDR3 reads TGTGCCAGCAGTTTGCGGGACAGCGGCAATCAGCCCCAGCATTTT.

This chain connects TRBV5-3 to TRBJ1-1, with 7 bases fitting TRBD1. TRBV5-3 is designated an ORF whose function remains uncertain. V lost 4 bases and J lost 3; bases outside the gene matches: 3. The CDR3 runs to 13 residues. As DNA, the CDR3 is TGTGCCAGAAGCAACACAGGGGACACTGAAGCTTTCTTT. This sequence encodes CARSNTGDTEAFF.

The rearrangement links TRBV6-5 to TRBJ1-4; the D is unclear. This CDR3 comprises 14 residues. Germline CDR1 and CDR2: MNHEY and SVGAGI. The ends were cut back, 6 bases at V and 6 bases at J, with 14 bases in the middle. The CDR3 coding sequence is TGTGCCAGCAGAGTGGTCGCGGGAGATGAAAAACTGTTTTTT. The encoded protein is CASRVVAGDEKLFF.

This clone has only a few counts. The chain is built from TRBV9 and TRBJ2-1, with 10 bases that match TRBD2. The junction had 13 bases not matched to a gene; V was cut back by 3 bases and J by 7 bases. The CDR3 is made up of 17 amino acids. Germline V gene data show CDR1 as SGDLS and CDR2 as YYNGEE. CDR3 DNA sequence: TGTGCCAGCAGCGGAAGTCGGAGCGGGGGGGCGGCGAATGAGCAGTTCTTC. Translating it yields CASSGSRSGGAANEQFF. Full variable domain (outside the CDR3, taken from reference TRBV9 and TRBJ2-1): DSGVTQTPKHLITATGQRVTLRCSPRSGDLSVYWYQQSLDQGLQFLIQYYNGEERAKGNILERFSAQQFPDLHSELNLSSLELGDSALYFCASSGSRSGGAANEQFFGPGTRLTVL.

The chain carries TRBV3-1 (or the pseudogene TRBV3-2) and TRBJ2-7; 7 bases match TRBD1. The CDR3 length is 15 residues. Germline trimming cut 7 bases from V and 1 base from J; bases unmatched to any gene: 10. The germline V gene encodes CDR1 LGHDT and CDR2 YNNKEL (reference sequence). Here the CDR3 DNA reads TGTGCCAGCACTACTGAGGAGACAGGGTCCTACGAGCAGTACTTC. Residues: CASTTEETGSYEQYF.

The chain uses TRBV19 and TRBJ2-3; TRBD2 matches at 9 bases. Germline V lookup: CDR1 LNHDA, CDR2 SQIVND (reference sequence). Trimming removed 9 bases from V and 4 bases from J; junction bases left unmatched: 11. This CDR3 contains 15 residues. The CDR3 here is CASQSRGRAADTQYF. The CDR3 region has the DNA TGTGCCAGCCAGTCGCGCGGGAGGGCCGCAGATACGCAGTATTTT.

The count of this clone is one. The chain employs TRBV16 and TRBJ1-1, with unresolved D. Trimming cost V 0 bases and J 4 bases, with 9 bases left between them. The CDR3 is 14 amino acids. Germline values: CDR1 KGHSY, CDR2 FQNENV. CDR3 nucleotide sequence: TGTGCCAGCAGCCAATCGGGCGGGCTCACTGAAGCTTTCTTT. It specifies CASSQSGGLTEAFF.

This clone was found once. CDR3 amino acids: CASSLSRASSTDTQYF. Here the CDR3 DNA reads TGTGCCAGCAGCTTAAGCAGGGCCTCTAGCACAGATACGCAGTATTTT. V and J are TRBV7-2 and TRBJ2-3; D possibly corresponds to TRBD1 (5 bases). V lost 2 bases and J lost 0, with 12 bases in between. The CDR3 has 16 amino acids. Germline CDR1 is SGHTA and CDR2 is FQGNSA.

The genes are TRBV11-2 and TRBJ1-6; D gene uncertain. Germline V gives CDR1 SGHAT, CDR2 FQNNGV. V lost 6 bases to trimming and J lost 6 bases, with 15 bases between them. The CDR3 spans 15 residues. The CDR3 nucleotides are TGTGCCAGCAGAACATCACGGGGAGGTAATTCACCCCTCCACTTT. It specifies CASRTSRGGNSPLHF.

The CDR3 coding sequence is TGTGCCAGTAGTCTCCAGGACAGCTCTGGAAACACCATATATTTT. It is translated as CASSLQDSSGNTIYF. This chain connects TRBV19 to TRBJ1-3; perhaps TRBD1 as D (6 bases). This CDR3 contains 15 residues. From germline, CDR1 is LNHDA and CDR2 SQIVND (reference sequence). V lost 5 bases, J lost 0 bases, and 11 bases lay in between.

The gene calls are TRBV18 and TRBJ2-1; 13 nucleotides match TRBD2. The CDR3 runs 16 residues. Trimming took 5 bases from V and 6 from J; bases not matched to a gene: 7. The germline V gene encodes CDR1 KGHSH and CDR2 LQKENI. The CDR3 loop is CASSSRGTSGINEQFF. The DNA for the CDR3 is TGTGCCAGCTCATCCCGCGGGACTAGCGGGATCAATGAGCAGTTCTTC.

The V and J genes are TRBV28 and TRBJ2-7, with TRBD1 matching 9 bases. V gave up 5 bases and J gave up 5 bases; unmatched junction bases: 13. The CDR3 sequence is 16 residues long. Germline lookup yields CDR1 MDHEN and CDR2 SYDVKM. The CDR3 reads CASSAPGTGFAHEQYF. The CDR3 coding sequence is TGTGCCAGCAGTGCGCCCGGGACAGGGTTCGCACACGAGCAGTACTTC.

V gene TRBV7-9 combines with J gene TRBJ2-7; the match to TRBD2 covers 9 bases. Looked up from germline, CDR1 is SEHNR and CDR2 is FQNEAQ (reference sequence). The CDR3 length is 14 residues. Trimming took 7 bases from V and 7 from J; bases not matched to a gene: 11. The DNA for the CDR3 is TGTGCCAGCACTGTTCGAGCGGGAGGTGGTGAGCAGTACTTC. Its protein product is CASTVRAGGGEQYF.

The chain employs TRBV7-2 and TRBJ2-5, with 11 bases fitting TRBD2. From germline, CDR1 is SGHTA and CDR2 FQGNSA. This CDR3 is built from 15 residues. The trim removed 5 bases at V and 2 bases at J, leaving 4 bases unmatched. CDR3 nucleotides: TGTGCCAGCAGCCTACTAGCGGGAGTACAAGAGACCCAGTACTTC. Amino acid sequence: CASSLLAGVQETQYF.

The chain couples TRBV5-1 to TRBJ2-7; TRBD1 might be the D (6 bases). Germline lookup yields CDR1 SGHRS and CDR2 YFSETQ. V lost 1 base to trimming and J lost 5 bases, with 13 bases between them. This CDR3 has 14 amino acids. The CDR3 spells CASSLYRESDEQYF. The CDR3 nucleotides read TGCGCCAGCAGCTTGTACAGGGAGAGTGACGAGCAGTACTTC.

The chain links TRBV13 to TRBJ1-3; 9 bases agree with TRBD1. The V gene end was trimmed by 5 bases and the J gene end by 9 bases; junction bases not matched to a gene: 11. Germline CDR1 is PRHDT and CDR2 is FYEKMQ (reference sequence). The length of the CDR3 is 15 residues. CDR3 sequence reads: CASSLDRGRPGTIYF. The CDR3 DNA reads as TGTGCCAGCAGCCTGGACAGGGGCCGACCGGGCACCATATATTTT.

This sequence joins TRBV6-5 and TRBJ1-2; 8 bases are shared with TRBD1. The CDR3 consists of 14 residues. CDR1 MNHEY and CDR2 SVGAGI come from the germline V gene. The junction had 9 bases not matched to a gene; V was cut back by 5 bases and J by 7 bases. The CDR3 is CASSPRTGYLGYTF. The DNA for the CDR3 is TGTGCCAGCAGTCCGAGGACAGGGTATCTTGGCTACACCTTC.

V usage is TRBV27 and J usage is TRBJ2-1; D call uncertain. V shed 4 bases and J shed 5 bases, with 12 bases lying between them. Germline CDR1 reads MNHEY; CDR2 reads SMNVEV (reference sequence). The CDR3 consists of 14 residues. Written as DNA, the CDR3 is TGTGCCAGCAGTTGGTCGGTGCCTAACAATGAGCAGTTCTTC. Protein: CASSWSVPNNEQFF.